These 32 T cell receptor beta chains originate from one sample sequenced in a study of shared clonotypes between healthy human individuals. The repertoire was sequenced with immunoSEQ multiplex PCR; TCRdb's copy has only in-frame clones and lacks some. The sample holds some 500,000 clones, roughly 95% seen once. The sequenced material came from naive CD4+ T cells sorted from blood. The sample's subset: CD45RA+ positively selected. The receptors originated from a woman in her thirties in good health.

This chain uses TRBV5-1 with TRBJ2-7; D is perhaps TRBD1 (5 bases). The V end lost 1 base, the J end lost 6 bases, and 11 bases lay between the germline ends. Germline V gene data show CDR1 as SGHRS and CDR2 as YFSETQ. This CDR3 comprises 13 residues. The CDR3 DNA is TGCGCCAGCAGCTTGTTCCAGGGCATCGAGCAGTACTTC. The encoded protein is CASSLFQGIEQYF.

This clone was recorded once. This chain joins TRBV5-6 and TRBJ2-7; TRBD2 aligns across 7 bases. V lost 6 bases and J lost 0; bases outside the gene matches: 12. Per germline, CDR1 SGHDT and CDR2 YYEEEE. The CDR3 is made up of 16 amino acids. CDR3 amino acids: CASTLRSGTHSYEQYF. The CDR3 DNA follows: TGTGCCAGCACCCTACGCAGCGGGACCCACTCCTACGAGCAGTACTTC.

The chain is built from TRBV28 and TRBJ2-7, with a weak D call TRBD2 (6 bases). CDR3 length: 14 amino acids. Trimming left V 4 bases short and J 7 bases short, with 17 bases between. Germline V gives CDR1 MDHEN, CDR2 SYDVKM. Here the CDR3 DNA reads TGTGCCAGCAGTTCCAATCCGGGACTGGGAGAGCAGTACTTC. Its translation: CASSSNPGLGEQYF.

This chain uses TRBV30 with TRBJ2-4, with TRBD2 matching 8 bases. CDR3 length equals 19 residues. V lost 2 bases to trimming and J lost 3 bases; unmatched junction nucleotides: 18. Germline V lookup: CDR1 GTSNPN, CDR2 SVGIG (reference sequence). The CDR3 spells CAWSPPPTSGQRGKNIQYF. The CDR3 bases are TGTGCCTGGAGTCCCCCACCTACTAGCGGCCAAAGGGGCAAAAACATTCAGTACTTC.

Remarks on this clone: The same CDR3 arises from other DNA sequences in this sample as well. V usage is TRBV2 and J usage is TRBJ1-5; D ambiguous. This CDR3 comprises 12 residues. Germline values: CDR1 SNHLY, CDR2 FYNNEI. V shed 2 bases and J shed 6 bases, with 5 bases lying between them. The CDR3: CASSESGQPQHF. DNA of the CDR3: TGTGCCAGCAGTGAATCGGGTCAGCCCCAGCATTTT.

The genes are TRBV7-9 and TRBJ2-2, with D hard to call. The CDR3 totals 11 residues. V dropped 6 bases and J dropped 7 bases, with 6 bases sitting between them. The germline V gene encodes CDR1 SEHNR and CDR2 FQNEAQ (reference sequence). The CDR3 DNA sequence: TGTGCCAGCAGTGAGCTCGGGGAGCTGTTTTTT. Translation gives CASSELGELFF. The variable domain in full, completed from reference TRBV7-9 and TRBJ2-2, reads DTGVSQNPRHKITKRGQNVTFRCDPISEHNRLYWYRQTLGQGPEFLTYFQNEAQLEKSRLLSDRFSAERPKGSFSTLEIQRTEQGDSAMYLCASSELGELFFGEGSRLTVL.

This clone was recorded only once. The rearrangement links TRBV5-8 to TRBJ2-7; 9 bases align to TRBD1. Germline loops: CDR1 SGHTS, CDR2 YDEGEE. The CDR3 consists of 16 residues. V shed 1 base and J 3 bases; nucleotides not matched to a gene: 8. The CDR3 protein is CASSLYRGLVNYEQYF. As DNA, the CDR3 is TGTGCCAGCAGCTTGTACAGGGGGCTGGTGAACTACGAGCAGTACTTC.

The chain joins TRBV7-9 to TRBJ1-2; perhaps TRBD1 as D (5 bases). The V end was cut by 5 bases, the J end by 8 bases, with 12 bases between. The CDR3 sequence is 12 residues long. CDR1 SEHNR and CDR2 FQNEAQ come from the germline V gene (reference sequence). CDR3 sequence: CASSAQGLGYTF. CDR3 DNA sequence: TGTGCCAGCAGCGCTCAGGGTTTAGGCTACACCTTC.

This chain joins TRBV28 and TRBJ2-7, with D unresolved. Germline V CDR1 and CDR2: MDHEN, SYDVKM. The CDR3 has 14 residues. V gave up 5 bases and J gave up 4 bases, with 15 bases separating them. The CDR3 region is CASSPPSVEYEQYF. The CDR3 DNA reads TGTGCCAGCAGTCCCCCATCGGTGGAATACGAGCAGTACTTC. The entire variable domain, with the rest obtained from reference TRBV28 and TRBJ2-7, is as follows: DVKVTQSSRYLVKRTGEKVFLECVQDMDHENMFWYRQDPGLGLRLIYFSYDVKMKEKGDIPEGYSVSREKKERFSLILESASTNQTSMYLCASSPPSVEYEQYFGPGTRLTVT.

For this clone: Additional DNA sequences in this sample encode the identical CDR3. V usage is TRBV18 and J usage is TRBJ1-1, with 9 bases that match TRBD1. Germline V gives CDR1 KGHSH, CDR2 LQKENI. J lost 4 bases, V lost 3 bases, and 3 bases had no gene match. The CDR3 spans 14 residues. CDR3 protein: CASSPGTGSTEAFF. DNA for the CDR3: TGTGCCAGCTCACCCGGGACAGGGTCCACTGAAGCTTTCTTT.

J is TRBJ1-3 and V is TRBV25-1, with 11 bases matching TRBD1. This CDR3 has 16 residues. The V gene end was trimmed by 8 bases and the J gene end by 7 bases; junction bases not matched to a gene: 13. Germline lookup yields CDR1 MGHDK and CDR2 SYGVNS. CDR3 loop: CASGGDRGSFGNTIYF. CDR3 in DNA: TGTGCCAGCGGAGGGGACAGGGGGTCGTTTGGGAACACCATATATTTT.

With respect to this clone: This same CDR3 is encoded by further DNA sequences in the sample. The rearrangement uses TRBV30 and TRBJ1-3, with D hard to call. V lost 2 bases and J lost 4, with 3 bases in between. This CDR3 is 11 amino acids long. CDR1 GTSNPN and CDR2 SVGIG come from the germline V gene (reference sequence). The CDR3 sequence: CAWSPGNTIYF. The CDR3 DNA is TGTGCCTGGAGTCCCGGAAACACCATATATTTT.

This clone showed up just once. J is TRBJ1-1 and V is TRBV11-2; TRBD1 aligns across 7 bases. Germline CDR1 reads SGHAT; CDR2 reads FQNNGV. J was trimmed by 1 base and V by 3 bases; bases with no gene match: 5. The CDR3 has 15 residues. The CDR3 loop reads CASSFSGTANTEAFF. The CDR3 region has the DNA TGTGCCAGCAGCTTTTCCGGGACAGCGAACACTGAAGCTTTCTTT. Supplemented by reference TRBV11-2 and TRBJ1-1, the full variable domain reads EAGVAQSPRYKIIEKRQSVAFWCNPISGHATLYWYQQILGQGPKLLIQFQNNGVVDDSQLPKDRFSAERLKGVDSTLKIQPAKLEDSAVYLCASSFSGTANTEAFFGQGTRLTVV.

The V call is TRBV7-3, the J call TRBJ2-3, with 7 nucleotides matching TRBD2. The CDR3 has 15 amino acids. After removal of 5 bases from V and 1 base from J, the junction contained 6 bases not matched to a gene. Germline lookup yields CDR1 SGHTA and CDR2 FQGTGA. This chain's CDR3 is CASSRREGGTDTQYF. CDR3 in DNA: TGTGCCAGCAGCCGCAGGGAGGGCGGCACAGATACGCAGTATTTT.

On this clone: Sequence at one end of the junction differs from germline and may be a read error. V and J are TRBV6-6 and TRBJ2-7; D possibly corresponds to TRBD2 (5 bases). CDR1 is MNHNY and CDR2 is SVGAGI in the germline V gene (reference sequence). The CDR3 sequence is 12 residues long. CDR3 loop: CASSYTSLAFTF. DNA of the CDR3: TGTGCCAGCAGTTACACATCCCTAGCTTTTACCTTC.

In this sample, this clone turned up once. The rearrangement joins TRBV6-1 to TRBJ1-1; unclear D gene. The CDR3 length is 14 residues. V lost 2 bases and J lost 1, with 8 bases in between. The germline gives CDR1 MNHNS, CDR2 SASEGT. This CDR3 is CASSEREKNTEAFF. The CDR3 region has the DNA TGTGCCAGCAGTGAAAGGGAGAAGAACACTGAAGCTTTCTTT.

This chain links TRBV2 with TRBJ2-1; weak D call: TRBD2 (5 bases). The CDR3 spans 12 residues. Germline V gives CDR1 SNHLY, CDR2 FYNNEI. The germline V and J ends were trimmed by 8 bases and 4 bases, with 9 bases remaining between them. The CDR3 reads CASGLLYNEQFF. CDR3 nucleotides: TGTGCCAGCGGACTCCTTTACAATGAGCAGTTCTTC.

The chain uses TRBV30 and TRBJ2-7; 8 bases fit TRBD2. The trim removed 4 bases at V and 2 bases at J, leaving 7 bases unmatched. Germline V gene data show CDR1 as GTSNPN and CDR2 as SVGIG (reference sequence). The CDR3 covers 14 residues. The DNA of the CDR3 is TGTGCCTGGAAGGGTGGGACTAGGACCTACGAGCAGTACTTC. Its protein product is CAWKGGTRTYEQYF.

The chain recombines TRBV6-5 with TRBJ2-7, with D hard to call. The length of the CDR3 is 13 residues. The germline V and J ends were trimmed by 5 bases and 6 bases, with 14 bases remaining between them. The germline CDR1 and CDR2 sequences are MNHEY and SVGAGI. For the CDR3, the DNA is TGTGCCAGCAGTCCCGCGCCCTTCGGCGAGCAGTACTTC. As protein: CASSPAPFGEQYF.

V and J are TRBV28 and TRBJ1-1; 9 bases line up with TRBD1. This CDR3 has 13 amino acids. V dropped 6 bases and J dropped 5; count of bases not matched to a gene: 4. Germline-derived CDR1 and CDR2 are MDHEN and SYDVKM. The CDR3 reads CASSGQGRTEAFF. DNA of the CDR3: TGTGCCAGCAGCGGACAGGGGAGGACTGAAGCTTTCTTT. Full variable domain (remainder filled in from reference TRBV28 and TRBJ1-1): DVKVTQSSRYLVKRTGEKVFLECVQDMDHENMFWYRQDPGLGLRLIYFSYDVKMKEKGDIPEGYSVSREKKERFSLILESASTNQTSMYLCASSGQGRTEAFFGQGTRLTVV.

The chain couples TRBV5-4 to TRBJ2-1; 8 bases fit TRBD2. The CDR3 runs 14 residues. The germline V gene encodes CDR1 SGHNT and CDR2 YYREEE (reference sequence). The V gene end was trimmed by 4 bases and the J gene end by 2 bases; junction bases not matched to a gene: 2. CDR3 in amino acids: CASSAGLAYNEQFF. The DNA for the CDR3 is TGTGCCAGCAGCGCGGGACTAGCCTACAATGAGCAGTTCTTC.

V and J are TRBV5-1 and TRBJ2-5; 8 bases match TRBD1. The DNA end is more similar to TRBJ2-7, so the J call may be wrong. The germline V gene has CDR1 SGHRS and CDR2 YFSETQ. This CDR3 has 14 residues. The CDR3 region has the DNA TGCGCCAGCAGCTTACCGGGACAGGACTACGAGCAGTACTTC. The encoded protein is CASSLPGQDYEQYF.

As regards this clone: The same CDR3 can be traced to other DNA sequences in this sample. The rearrangement uses TRBV28 and TRBJ1-5, with unresolved D. V was shortened by 1 base and J by 6 bases, with 4 bases between the two germline ends. This CDR3 spans 12 amino acids. Germline V gene data show CDR1 as MDHEN and CDR2 as SYDVKM. The DNA of the CDR3 is TGTGCCAGCAGTTTATATCCTCAGCCCCAGCATTTT. It is translated as CASSLYPQPQHF.

This sequence joins TRBV2 and TRBJ1-6; D ambiguous. This CDR3 has 14 residues. Germline-derived CDR1 and CDR2 are SNHLY and FYNNEI. Trimming shortened V by 6 bases and J by 6 bases, and 12 bases separated the two germline ends. This chain's CDR3 is CASREMGFNSPLHF. The CDR3, as DNA: TGTGCCAGCAGGGAAATGGGGTTTAATTCACCCCTCCACTTT.

The V and J genes are TRBV4-1 and TRBJ1-1; 7 bases align to TRBD1. This CDR3 comprises 15 residues. J gave up 5 bases and V 0 bases, and 6 bases lay outside the gene matches. Germline CDR1 reads MGHRA; CDR2 reads YSYEKL. The CDR3 loop reads CASSQDQGGVTEAFF. The CDR3 nucleotides are TGCGCCAGCAGCCAAGACCAGGGGGGGGTAACTGAAGCTTTCTTT.

This sequence joins TRBV28 and TRBJ1-2; D may be TRBD1 (5 bases). CDR3 length: 17 amino acids. The V end lost 5 bases, the J end lost 4 bases, and 23 bases lay between the germline ends. From germline, CDR1 is MDHEN and CDR2 SYDVKM. CDR3 bases: TGTGCCAGCAGTCCACCGGCGGGTGTGGGGGATCCCTATGGCTACACCTTC. Translation gives CASSPPAGVGDPYGYTF.

The gene calls are TRBV5-1 and TRBJ1-3; no clear D. Germline CDR1 reads SGHRS; CDR2 reads YFSETQ. The CDR3 is 14 residues long. The germline V and J ends were trimmed by 4 bases and 3 bases, with 11 bases remaining between them. CDR3 DNA: TGCGCCAGCAGCCTCGACGGCAATGGAAACACCATATATTTT. Protein sequence: CASSLDGNGNTIYF.

V usage is TRBV19 and J usage is TRBJ1-5, with D uncertain. The germline gives CDR1 LNHDA, CDR2 SQIVND (reference sequence). Trimming shortened V by 3 bases and J by 2 bases, and 2 bases separated the two germline ends. This CDR3 is built from 12 residues. CDR3 region: CASSIRNQPQHF. CDR3 nucleotides: TGTGCCAGTAGTATCCGCAATCAGCCCCAGCATTTT.

This sequence joins TRBV7-9 and TRBJ2-3; TRBD2 aligns across 7 bases. The germline gives CDR1 SEHNR, CDR2 FQNEAQ (reference sequence). The junction had 9 bases not matched to a gene; V was cut back by 7 bases and J by 2 bases. The CDR3 consists of 15 residues. The CDR3 nucleotides read TGTGCCAGCACCCCCCCAGGGACTAACACAGATACGCAGTATTTT. Residues: CASTPPGTNTDTQYF.

Note on this clone: Other DNA sequences in this specimen translate into the identical CDR3. This rearrangement joins TRBV28 to TRBJ2-7; 10 bases are shared with TRBD1. CDR1 is MDHEN, CDR2 SYDVKM, per germline. Unmatched junction bases numbered 4, after V lost 3 bases and J lost 2 bases. This CDR3 spans 15 amino acids. In nucleotides, the CDR3 is TGTGCCAGCAGTTTCCCCGGGACAGGGGCCTACGAGCAGTACTTC. Its translation is CASSFPGTGAYEQYF.

This chain links TRBV27 with TRBJ2-3; TRBD1 might be the D (5 bases). Trimming pared 6 bases from V and 1 base from J, leaving 14 bases between. Germline V CDR1 and CDR2: MNHEY, SMNVEV (reference sequence). The CDR3 is 15 amino acids. Written as DNA, the CDR3 is TGTGCCAGCAGGCCTCAGGGTTCGGGCACAGATACGCAGTATTTT. Protein product: CASRPQGSGTDTQYF.

CDR3 loop: CASSEDSKAYEQYF. The CDR3 nucleotides are TGCGCCAGCAGTGAGGACAGTAAAGCCTACGAGCAGTACTTC. This rearrangement joins TRBV10-1 to TRBJ2-7, with D possibly TRBD1 on 5 matching bases. Trimming cost V 2 bases and J 2 bases, with 10 bases left between them. The CDR3 has 14 amino acids. Per germline, CDR1 WNHNN and CDR2 SYGVQD (reference sequence).